What follows are 18 T cell receptor beta chains derived from one specimen sequenced in a study of shared clonotypes between healthy human individuals. Measured with immunoSEQ multiplex PCR; TCRdb has only the in-frame clones, and not every one. Of approximately 2.3 million clones listed, 93% are singletons. Sequenced input: naive CD4+ T cells from PBMCs. Subset defined: CD45RA+ positively selected. The receptors originated from a man younger than 35 in good health. Some clones in this sample may be carry-over from other donors' samples.

The V call is TRBV6-5, the J call TRBJ1-1; the D gene is possibly TRBD1 (6 bases). There are 15 residues in the CDR3. The ends were cut back, 5 bases at V and 0 bases at J, with 13 bases in the middle. Germline CDR1 and CDR2: MNHEY and SVGAGI. This CDR3 reads CASSPRGLVNTEAFF. The CDR3 DNA follows: TGTGCCAGCAGTCCCAGGGGCCTCGTGAACACTGAAGCTTTCTTT.

The rearrangement uses TRBV5-4 and TRBJ1-1, with D possibly TRBD1 on 6 matching bases. Trimming removed 6 bases from V and 0 bases from J, with 15 bases in between. The CDR3 runs 15 residues. Germline loops: CDR1 SGHNT, CDR2 YYREEE (reference sequence). The CDR3 loop reads CASKTSAGVNTEAFF. The DNA of the CDR3 is TGTGCCAGCAAGACCTCGGCAGGGGTGAACACTGAAGCTTTCTTT.

Worth noting for this clone: The sample carries other DNA sequences with the same CDR3. This rearrangement joins TRBV5-1 to TRBJ1-5; unclear D gene. Germline V gene sequence: CDR1 SGHRS, CDR2 YFSETQ. This CDR3 is built from 13 residues. Trimming took 0 bases from V and 3 from J, leaving 4 bases between them. The CDR3 DNA follows: TGCGCCAGCAGCTTGGTTCCCAATCAGCCCCAGCATTTT. Amino acid sequence: CASSLVPNQPQHF.

This sequence joins TRBV5-1 and TRBJ2-5, with TRBD2 matching over 7 bases. CDR1 and CDR2 (germline): SGHRS, YFSETQ. The trim removed 4 bases at V and 3 bases at J, leaving 3 bases unmatched. This CDR3 spans 13 amino acids. CDR3 amino acids: CASSGTTEETQYF. CDR3 sequence (DNA): TGCGCCAGCAGCGGGACTACCGAAGAGACCCAGTACTTC.

The chain uses TRBV28 and TRBJ1-2; D ambiguous. The V and J ends lost 5 bases and 8 bases respectively, with 9 bases between them. The germline V gene has CDR1 MDHEN and CDR2 SYDVKM. The CDR3 sequence is 11 residues long. The CDR3 nucleotides are TGTGCCAGCAGTGTCCTTGGGGGCTACACCTTC. This encodes CASSVLGGYTF.

The chain uses TRBV5-1 and TRBJ1-2; D may be TRBD1 (6 bases). Deletions cut 4 bases from V and 8 bases from J, with 24 bases between. Germline V CDR1 and CDR2: SGHRS, YFSETQ. This CDR3 is 16 amino acids long. DNA of the CDR3: TGCGCCAGCAGCCTGGAGAGACCGGGGCTCAGGGGAGGCTACACCTTC. Protein sequence: CASSLERPGLRGGYTF.

CDR3 DNA: TGTGCCAGCAGTTTATCCCTTCGTGGAGGCTTAAGCTCCTACGAGCAGTACTTC. It specifies CASSLSLRGGLSSYEQYF. This chain links TRBV28 with TRBJ2-7; possible D gene TRBD2, 5 bases. CDR1 is MDHEN, CDR2 SYDVKM, per germline. V was trimmed by 1 base and J by 0 bases, leaving 19 bases between them. This CDR3 has 18 residues.

The chain joins TRBV25-1 to TRBJ1-2; D not certain. V gave up 5 bases and J gave up 6 bases, with 13 bases separating them. Germline CDR1 is MGHDK and CDR2 is SYGVNS. The CDR3 has 13 residues. CDR3 sequence: CASSPRSTDGYTF. The CDR3 nucleotides are TGTGCCAGCAGTCCCCGGAGTACGGATGGCTACACCTTC.

The rearrangement uses TRBV6-1 and TRBJ1-2; D gene ambiguous. The CDR3 spans 15 residues. Trimming removed 10 bases at V and 0 bases at J, with 18 bases between. CDR1 and CDR2 from the germline V gene are MNHNS and SASEGT. CDR3 in DNA: TGTGCCACCCCAAGAGGCCCTTTAGCTAACTATGGCTACACCTTC. This codes for CATPRGPLANYGYTF.

The chain recombines TRBV29-1 with TRBJ2-5, with D unclear. V lost 5 bases to trimming and J lost 9 bases, with 13 bases between them. The CDR3 has 11 residues. Germline CDR1 is SQVTM and CDR2 is ANQGSEA. CDR3 sequence (DNA): TGCAGCGTTTGGTCACTTGAGGCCCAGTACTTC. Its translation is CSVWSLEAQYF.

V gene TRBV4-3 combines with J gene TRBJ2-7, with D tentatively TRBD2 (5 bases). The germline CDR1 and CDR2 sequences are LGHNA and YSLEER. The CDR3 extends over 15 amino acids. V was trimmed by 4 bases and J by 0 bases, leaving 13 bases between them. The CDR3 sequence: CASSRTTGDSYEQYF. In DNA, the CDR3 is TGCGCCAGCAGCCGGACGACCGGGGACTCCTACGAGCAGTACTTC.

The V and J genes are TRBV19 and TRBJ2-6; D call uncertain. CDR1 is LNHDA and CDR2 is SQIVND in the germline V gene (reference sequence). Trimming pared 6 bases from V and 0 bases from J, leaving 3 bases between. The CDR3 contains 13 residues. CDR3 nucleotide sequence: TGTGCCAGTAGGTACTCTGGGGCCAACGTCCTGACTTTC. It yields the protein CASRYSGANVLTF.

In the case of this clone: The same CDR3 is also encoded by other DNA sequences in this sample. The V gene is TRBV4-3, the J gene TRBJ2-1, with a weak D call TRBD2 (5 bases). Between the trimmed V and J ends, which lost 0 bases and 13 bases, there was a span of 7 bases. The CDR3 totals 11 residues. The germline V gene encodes CDR1 LGHNA and CDR2 YSLEER. This chain's CDR3 is CASSQEGEQFF. The CDR3 nucleotides read TGCGCCAGCAGCCAAGAGGGAGAACAGTTCTTC.

This clone occurred once. V gene TRBV7-6 combines with J gene TRBJ2-7; TRBD2 is a possible D gene (5 bases). Germline V gene sequence: CDR1 SGHVS, CDR2 FNYEAQ. The CDR3 runs to 14 residues. V was shortened by 5 bases and J by 3 bases, with 14 bases between the two germline ends. In DNA form, the CDR3 reads TGTGCCAGCAGCCTAGGACTGGGAGTCTACGAGCAGTACTTC. It yields the protein CASSLGLGVYEQYF. The whole variable domain, filled in from reference TRBV7-6 and TRBJ2-7, reads GAGVSQSPRYKVTKRGQDVALRCDPISGHVSLYWYRQALGQGPEFLTYFNYEAQQDKSGLPNDRFSAERPEGSISTLTIQRTEQRDSAMYRCASSLGLGVYEQYFGPGTRLTVT.

The chain is built from TRBV6-4 and TRBJ1-4, with TRBD1 as a possible D gene (6 bases). Germline values: CDR1 MRHNA, CDR2 SNTAGT. Between the trimmed V and J ends, which lost 2 bases and 7 bases, there was a span of 11 bases. CDR3 size: 14 residues. CDR3 DNA sequence: TGTGCCAGCAGTGACCAGGCGGGGGCTGAAAAACTGTTTTTT. Protein sequence: CASSDQAGAEKLFF.

A word on this clone: Other DNA sequences within the sample encode an identical CDR3. The chain employs TRBV28 and TRBJ1-4; D is ambiguous. The germline gives CDR1 MDHEN, CDR2 SYDVKM. There are 15 residues in the CDR3. Trimming shortened V by 6 bases and J by 0 bases, and 11 bases separated the two germline ends. The CDR3 region is CASSPGGATNEKLFF. CDR3 DNA: TGTGCCAGCAGCCCGGGAGGTGCAACTAATGAAAAACTGTTTTTT.

This chain uses TRBV19 with TRBJ1-3; D uncertain. This CDR3 has 13 residues. Germline-derived CDR1 and CDR2 are LNHDA and SQIVND (reference sequence). The ends were cut back, 9 bases at V and 1 base at J, with 10 bases in the middle. The CDR3 loop reads CASREISGNTIYF. DNA of the CDR3: TGTGCCAGCCGGGAGATATCTGGAAACACCATATATTTT. The variable domain in full, completed from reference TRBV19 and TRBJ1-3, reads DGGITQSPKYLFRKEGQNVTLSCEQNLNHDAMYWYRQDPGQGLRLIYYSQIVNDFQKGDIAEGYSVSREKKESFPLTVTSAQKNPTAFYLCASREISGNTIYFGEGSWLTVV.

The chain joins TRBV19 to TRBJ1-5; maybe TRBD1 (6 bases). V lost 9 bases, J lost 6 bases, and 18 bases lay in between. The germline gives CDR1 LNHDA, CDR2 SQIVND (reference sequence). The CDR3 is made up of 14 amino acids. This CDR3 is CASSTGSIPQPQHF. CDR3 nucleotides: TGTGCCAGCTCCACAGGGTCTATTCCTCAGCCCCAGCATTTT.